These 5 T cell receptor beta chains were all obtained from the same sample, sequenced in a study of blood T cells in healthy people across ages. A second PCR of 7 to 11 cycles used a sample-barcoded 5' primer and a J-beta primer mix. TCRdb reanalysed the 5' RACE reads using MiXCR and keeps one entry per CDR3 protein. This table holds approximately 800,000 distinct CDR3 sequences, 55% to 75% found once. Sample: blood. Receptors were obtained from a man aged 25 to 40 in good health.

This chain joins TRBV7-3 and TRBJ2-1, with D possibly being TRBD1 or TRBD2 (5 bases each). Germline CDR1 and CDR2: SGHTA and FQGTGA. Trimming stripped 2 bases from V and 7 bases from J, with 12 bases between. The CDR3 is 14 residues long. CDR3 nucleotides: TGTGCCAGCAGCTTAGGGGGTTTTACAAATGAGCAGTTCTTC. This sequence encodes CASSLGGFTNEQFF.

The chain links TRBV7-9 to TRBJ2-1; D unclear. The CDR3 has 15 residues. V was shortened by 4 bases and J by 6 bases, with 16 bases between the two germline ends. CDR1 and CDR2 (germline): SEHNR, FQNEAQ (reference sequence). CDR3: CASSSNPMGINEQFF. CDR3 bases: TGTGCCAGCAGCTCAAACCCAATGGGAATCAATGAGCAGTTCTTC.

The sample holds a few counts of this clonotype. This chain connects TRBV7-2 to TRBJ1-1; D is unclear. Germline loops: CDR1 SGHTA, CDR2 FQGNSA. Trimming took 7 bases from V and 8 from J, leaving 23 bases between them. The CDR3 runs to 15 residues. The CDR3 spells CASTFSLQTPLEAFF. The CDR3 coding sequence is TGTGCCAGCACCTTCTCTTTACAGACCCCGCTCGAAGCTTTCTTT. Full variable domain (remainder filled in from reference TRBV7-2 and TRBJ1-1): GAGVSQSPSNKVTEKGKDVELRCDPISGHTALYWYRQSLGQGLEFLIYFQGNSAPDKSGLPSDRFSAERTGGSVSTLTIQRTQQEDSAVYLCASTFSLQTPLEAFFGQGTRLTVV.

V is TRBV7-9 and J is TRBJ1-1; the D gene is possibly TRBD1 (5 bases). The ends were cut back, 8 bases at V and 5 bases at J, with 12 bases in the middle. Looked up from germline, CDR1 is SEHNR and CDR2 is FQNEAQ (reference sequence). There are 12 residues in the CDR3. CDR3 sequence (DNA): TGTGCCAGCGACAGACGGAATACTGAAGCTTTCTTT. Translation: CASDRRNTEAFF.

Points on this clonotype: The junction does not match germline at one end; this may be a read error. CDR3 residues: CVSSQGRTGDNEQFF. The CDR3 DNA reads as TGTGTCAGCAGCCAAGGGCGAACGGGGGACAATGAGCAGTTCTTC. This rearrangement joins TRBV3-1 to TRBJ2-1, with D possibly TRBD2 on 6 matching bases. CDR3 length: 15 residues. Germline V CDR1 and CDR2: LGHDT, YNNKEL (reference sequence).